This T cell receptor beta chain derives from a study of shared T cell receptors in the human thymus. The V and J ends lost 7 bases and 5 bases respectively, with 9 bases between them. The CDR3 is made up of 11 amino acids. The germline gives CDR1 LNHDA, CDR2 SQIVND (reference sequence). The protocol was immunoSEQ multiplex PCR, while the TCRdb copy is restricted to in-frame clones and leaves out a portion. The sample carries hundreds of thousands of clones, 87% recorded once. The sample also formed part of further work on human thymus T cells. This second study says: Thymic samples were excised during corrective heart operations. Apparent bias marked the V and J gene usage of thymic and blood repertoires. Overlap was high between thymic repertoires from unrelated individuals, as reported in related research.

Sequencing was done on a sample of thymocytes. The V and J genes are TRBV19 and TRBJ2-7, with a possible D match to TRBD1 (5 bases). This TCR came from a boy under two years old with a congenital heart defect. The CDR3 here is CASIEGDEQYF. The CDR3 coding sequence is TGTGCCAGTATAGAAGGGGACGAGCAGTACTTC.